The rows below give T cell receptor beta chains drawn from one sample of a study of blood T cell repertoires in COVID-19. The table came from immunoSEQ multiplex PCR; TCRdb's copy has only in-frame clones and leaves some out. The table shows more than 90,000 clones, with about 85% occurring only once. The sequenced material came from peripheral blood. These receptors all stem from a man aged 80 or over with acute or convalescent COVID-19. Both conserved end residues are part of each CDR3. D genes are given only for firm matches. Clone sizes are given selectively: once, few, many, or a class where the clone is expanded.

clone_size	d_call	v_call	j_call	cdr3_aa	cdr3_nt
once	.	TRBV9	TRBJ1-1	CASSVTGTLVANTEAFF	TGTGCCAGCAGCGTTACCGGGACACTGGTTGCGAACACTGAAGCTTTCTTT
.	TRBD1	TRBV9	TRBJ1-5	CASSPTPGGRGDQPQHF	TGTGCCAGCAGCCCTACCCCAGGGGGCAGGGGTGATCAGCCCCAGCATTTT
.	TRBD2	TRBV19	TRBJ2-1	CASSIMASGDNEQFF	TGTGCCAGTAGTATAATGGCTAGCGGGGACAATGAGCAGTTCTTC
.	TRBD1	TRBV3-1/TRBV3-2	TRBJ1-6	CASSESGTDNSPLHF	TGTGCCAGCAGCGAGTCCGGGACAGATAATTCACCCCTCCACTTT
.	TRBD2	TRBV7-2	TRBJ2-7	CASSLASGTSVPYEQYF	TGTGCCAGCAGCTTAGCGTCCGGGACTAGCGTCCCCTACGAGCAGTACTTC
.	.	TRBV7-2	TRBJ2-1	CASSLATDLGSDEQFF	TGTGCCAGCAGCTTAGCGACGGATCTGGGGAGTGATGAGCAGTTCTTC
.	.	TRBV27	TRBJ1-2	CATGPQGGYTF	TGTGCCACCGGGCCTCAGGGAGGCTACACCTTC
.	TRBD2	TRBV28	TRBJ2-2	CASSLYSSGRAGGHITGELFF	TGTGCCAGCAGTTTATATTCTTCGGGTCGAGCGGGAGGACACATCACCGGGGAGCTGTTTTTT
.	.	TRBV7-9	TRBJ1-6	CASSPSDLTYNSPLHF	TGTGCCAGCAGCCCCTCAGATCTTACCTATAATTCACCCCTCCACTTT
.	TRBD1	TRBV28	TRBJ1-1	CASSKTGVSAFF	TGTGCCAGCAGCAAGACAGGGGTCTCAGCTTTCTTT
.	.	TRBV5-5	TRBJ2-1	CASSYGSGSYNEQFF	TGTGCCAGCAGTTACGGGAGTGGGTCCTACAATGAGCAGTTCTTC
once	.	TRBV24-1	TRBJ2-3	CATRTLLGTDTQYF	TGTGCCACCCGGACTTTGTTGGGCACAGATACGCAGTATTTT
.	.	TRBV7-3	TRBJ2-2	CASSFELASGELFF	TGTGCCAGCAGCTTCGAACTAGCTTCCGGGGAGCTGTTTTTT
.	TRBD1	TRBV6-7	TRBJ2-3	CASSYRPRDRGADTQYF	TGTGCCAGCAGTTACCGCCCGCGGGACAGGGGGGCAGATACGCAGTATTTT
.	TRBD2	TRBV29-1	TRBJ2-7	CSVAPGLAGYEQYF	TGCAGCGTTGCTCCGGGACTAGCGGGTTACGAGCAGTACTTC
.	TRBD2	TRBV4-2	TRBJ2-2	CASSQDGGGGRAFGELFF	TGTGCCAGCAGCCAAGATGGGGGCGGCGGGAGGGCCTTCGGGGAGCTGTTTTTT
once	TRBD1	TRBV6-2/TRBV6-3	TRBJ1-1	CASSDRQGTEAFF	TGTGCCAGCAGTGACCGACAGGGCACTGAAGCTTTCTTT
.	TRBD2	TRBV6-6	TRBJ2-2	CASSFRTSGSSGELFF	TGTGCCAGCAGTTTTCGGACTAGCGGGAGTTCCGGGGAGCTGTTTTTT
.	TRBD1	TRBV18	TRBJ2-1	CASSPPLNRGRYNEQFF	TGTGCCAGCTCACCACCTCTAAACAGGGGGAGATACAATGAGCAGTTCTTC
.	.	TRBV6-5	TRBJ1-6	CASRYKEGIPLHF	TGTGCCAGCAGGTACAAGGAGGGGATACCCCTCCACTTT
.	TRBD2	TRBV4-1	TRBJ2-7	CASSQDPLRRREGGSSYEQYF	TGCGCCAGCAGCCAAGATCCGTTACGTCGCAGGGAGGGTGGGAGCTCCTACGAGCAGTACTTC
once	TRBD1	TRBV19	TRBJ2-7	CASSDSGTANYEQYF	TGTGCCAGTAGTGATTCCGGGACAGCCAACTACGAGCAGTACTTC
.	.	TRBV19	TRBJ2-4	CASSTQNIQYF	TGTGCCAGTAGTACTCAAAACATTCAGTACTTC
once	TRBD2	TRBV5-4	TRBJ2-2	CASSLAGLAGGTGELFF	TGTGCCAGCAGCTTGGCGGGACTAGCGGGAGGCACCGGGGAGCTGTTTTTT
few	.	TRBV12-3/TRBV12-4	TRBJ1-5	CASRKGHNQPQHF	TGTGCCAGCAGAAAGGGACACAATCAGCCCCAGCATTTT
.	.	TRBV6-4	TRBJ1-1	CASSDDSNTEAFF	TGTGCCAGCAGTGACGACAGCAACACTGAAGCTTTCTTT
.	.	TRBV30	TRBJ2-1	CAWSALKTGHLKAQFF	TGTGCCTGGAGCGCCCTCAAAACGGGACACCTAAAGGCGCAGTTCTTC
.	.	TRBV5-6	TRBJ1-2	CASSLPERVLPGYTF	TGTGCCAGCAGCTTACCGGAACGGGTACTCCCCGGCTACACCTTC
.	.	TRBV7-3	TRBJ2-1	CASPSLAHHSYNEQFF	TGTGCCAGCCCGTCCCTAGCCCACCACTCCTACAATGAGCAGTTCTTC
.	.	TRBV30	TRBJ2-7	CAWSVGVGLTYEQYF	TGTGCCTGGAGTGTAGGTGTGGGACTTACCTACGAGCAGTACTTC
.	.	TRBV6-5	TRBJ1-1	CASSIDRNTEAFF	TGTGCCAGCAGTATCGACAGGAACACTGAAGCTTTCTTT
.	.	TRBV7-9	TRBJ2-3	CASSSTGVDTQYF	TGTGCCAGCAGCTCCACGGGAGTCGATACGCAGTATTTT
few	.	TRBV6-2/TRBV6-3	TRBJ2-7	CASSAVSYEQYF	TGTGCCAGCAGTGCGGTCTCCTACGAGCAGTACTTC